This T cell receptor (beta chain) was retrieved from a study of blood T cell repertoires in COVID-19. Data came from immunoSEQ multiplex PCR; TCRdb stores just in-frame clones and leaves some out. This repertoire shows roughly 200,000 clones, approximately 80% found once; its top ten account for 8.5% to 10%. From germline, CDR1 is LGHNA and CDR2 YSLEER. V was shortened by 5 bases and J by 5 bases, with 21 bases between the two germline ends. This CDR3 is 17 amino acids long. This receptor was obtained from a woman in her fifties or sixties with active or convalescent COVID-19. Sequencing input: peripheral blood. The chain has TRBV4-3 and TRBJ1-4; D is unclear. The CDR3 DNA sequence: TGCGCCAGCAGCTATGATACGGTGGGCAGGTTGAATGAAAAACTGTTTTTT. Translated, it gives CASSYDTVGRLNEKLFF.